This T cell receptor (beta chain) was observed in a study of cytomegalovirus exposure and HLA in healthy donors. General observations from the study: Many donors shared some public TCRs, even though most TCR sequences were rare.

The CDR3 consists of 19 residues. V lost 6 bases and J lost 0; bases outside the gene matches: 16. Germline V gene lookup returns CDR1 MDHEN and CDR2 SYDVKM. Clones were sequenced by immunoSEQ multiplex PCR, and TCRdb holds only the in-frame ones, with some missing. The sample shows some 260,000 clones, roughly 90% of them seen only once. This clone was picked up one time. As yet, its antigen is unknown. The sample consisted of PBMCs. J is TRBJ1-5 and V is TRBV28, with TRBD1 identical over 8 bases. This sequence originates from a man aged 18 to 29 in good health and CMV-seropositive. The CDR3 DNA reads as TGTGCCAGCAGCCTCCCTGTTAGGGGGACAGGACTTAGCAATCAGCCCCAGCATTTT. It codes for CASSLPVRGTGLSNQPQHF.